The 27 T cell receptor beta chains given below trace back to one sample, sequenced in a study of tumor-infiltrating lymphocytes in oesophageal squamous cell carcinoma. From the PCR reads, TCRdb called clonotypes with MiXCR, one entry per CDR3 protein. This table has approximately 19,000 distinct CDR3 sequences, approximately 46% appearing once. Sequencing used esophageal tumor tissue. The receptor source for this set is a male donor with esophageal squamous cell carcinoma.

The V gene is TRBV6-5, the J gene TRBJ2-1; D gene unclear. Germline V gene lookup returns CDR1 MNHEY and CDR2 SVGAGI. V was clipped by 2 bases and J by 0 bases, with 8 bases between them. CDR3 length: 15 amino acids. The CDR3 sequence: CASSYHPSSYNEQFF. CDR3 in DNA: TGTGCCAGCAGTTACCACCCGAGCTCCTACAATGAGCAGTTCTTC.

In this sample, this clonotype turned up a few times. This CDR3 is CASSLSRQGQETQYF. The CDR3, as DNA: TGTGCCAGCAGCTTATCCCGACAGGGACAAGAGACCCAGTACTTC. This chain joins TRBV7-2 and TRBJ2-3, with TRBD1 identical over 7 bases. Gene TRBJ2-5 matches the end of the DNA better, so the J call may be wrong. Germline V gene data show CDR1 as SGHTA and CDR2 as FQGNSA. This CDR3 region has 15 residues.

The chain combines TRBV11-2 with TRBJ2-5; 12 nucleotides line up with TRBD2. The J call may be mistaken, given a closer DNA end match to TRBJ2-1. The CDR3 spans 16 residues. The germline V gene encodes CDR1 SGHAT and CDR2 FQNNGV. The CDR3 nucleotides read TGTGCCAGCAGTTACGACCTAGCGGGGGGGCCTAATGAGCAGTTCTTC. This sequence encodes CASSYDLAGGPNEQFF.

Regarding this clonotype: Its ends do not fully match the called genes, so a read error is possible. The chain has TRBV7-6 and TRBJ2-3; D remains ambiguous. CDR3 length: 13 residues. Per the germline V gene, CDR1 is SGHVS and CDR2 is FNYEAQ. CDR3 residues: CASSYHSSDTQYF. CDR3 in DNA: TGTGCTAGCAGCTATCATAGCTCAGATACGCAGTATTTT.

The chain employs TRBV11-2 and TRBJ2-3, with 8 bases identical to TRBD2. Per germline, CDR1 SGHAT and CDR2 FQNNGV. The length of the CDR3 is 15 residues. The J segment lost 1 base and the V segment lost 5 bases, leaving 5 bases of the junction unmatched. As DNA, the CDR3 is TGTGCCAGCAGCCTATTGACTAGCGGCACAGATACGCAGTATTTT. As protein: CASSLLTSGTDTQYF.

For the CDR3, the DNA is TGTGCCAGCAGTTACTCAGGACTAGCGGGAGTCTACAATGAGCAGTACTTC. Translating gives CASSYSGLAGVYNEQYF. The rearrangement links TRBV6-6 to TRBJ2-1, with 13 bases fitting TRBD2. The J call is doubtful: the DNA matches TRBJ2-7 better. The CDR3 totals 17 residues. Germline loops: CDR1 MNHNY, CDR2 SVGAGI (reference sequence).

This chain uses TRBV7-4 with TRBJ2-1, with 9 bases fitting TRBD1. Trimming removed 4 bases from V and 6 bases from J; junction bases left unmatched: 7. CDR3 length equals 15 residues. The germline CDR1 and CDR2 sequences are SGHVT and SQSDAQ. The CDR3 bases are TGTGCCAGCAGCTCAGCCGGGACAGGGAGCAATGAGCAGTTCTTC. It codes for CASSSAGTGSNEQFF.

The DNA of the CDR3 is TGTGCCAGCAGCTTACCGGGACACCTAACCTACGAGCAGTTCTTC. This codes for CASSLPGHLTYEQFF. V gene TRBV11-1 combines with J gene TRBJ2-6, with D perhaps matching TRBD1 (6 bases). The J call may be wrong; the DNA end is better matched by TRBJ2-1. CDR1 is SGHAT, CDR2 FQDESV, per germline (reference sequence). The CDR3 has 15 residues.

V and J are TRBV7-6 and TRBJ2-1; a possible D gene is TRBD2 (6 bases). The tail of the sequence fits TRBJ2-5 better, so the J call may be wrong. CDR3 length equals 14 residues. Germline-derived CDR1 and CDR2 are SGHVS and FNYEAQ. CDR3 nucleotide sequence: TGTGCCAGCAGCTTAGTCGGGCAGGGAGGGACCCAGTACTTC. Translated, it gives CASSLVGQGGTQYF.

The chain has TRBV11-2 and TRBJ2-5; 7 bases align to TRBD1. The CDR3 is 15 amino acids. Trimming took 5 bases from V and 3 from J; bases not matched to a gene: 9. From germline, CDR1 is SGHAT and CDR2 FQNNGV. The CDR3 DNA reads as TGTGCCAGCAGCGCGGCCGGGACAGCAAAAGAGACCCAGTACTTC. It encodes CASSAAGTAKETQYF. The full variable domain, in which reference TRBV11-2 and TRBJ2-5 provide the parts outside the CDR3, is EAGVAQSPRYKIIEKRQSVAFWCNPISGHATLYWYQQILGQGPKLLIQFQNNGVVDDSQLPKDRFSAERLKGVDSTLKIQPAKLEDSAVYLCASSAAGTAKETQYFGPGTRLLVL.

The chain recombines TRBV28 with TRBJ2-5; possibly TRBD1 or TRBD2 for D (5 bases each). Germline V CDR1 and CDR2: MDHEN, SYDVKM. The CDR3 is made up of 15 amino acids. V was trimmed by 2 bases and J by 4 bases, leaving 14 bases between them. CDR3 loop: CASSLRGRAGETQYF. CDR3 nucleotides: TGTGCCAGCAGTTTACGTGGCAGGGCGGGAGAGACCCAGTACTTC. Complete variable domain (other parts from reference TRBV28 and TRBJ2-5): DVKVTQSSRYLVKRTGEKVFLECVQDMDHENMFWYRQDPGLGLRLIYFSYDVKMKEKGDIPEGYSVSREKKERFSLILESASTNQTSMYLCASSLRGRAGETQYFGPGTRLLVL.

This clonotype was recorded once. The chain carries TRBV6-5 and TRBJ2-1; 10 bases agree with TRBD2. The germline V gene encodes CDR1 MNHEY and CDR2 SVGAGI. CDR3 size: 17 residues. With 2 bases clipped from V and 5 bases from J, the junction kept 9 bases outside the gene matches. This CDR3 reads CASSYTILAGDDNEQFF. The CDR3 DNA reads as TGTGCCAGCAGTTACACCATCCTAGCGGGGGACGACAATGAGCAGTTCTTC.

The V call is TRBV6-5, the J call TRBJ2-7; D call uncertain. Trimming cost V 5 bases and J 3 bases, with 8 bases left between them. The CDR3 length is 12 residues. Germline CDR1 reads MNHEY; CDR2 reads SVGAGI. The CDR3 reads CASSVYFYEQYF. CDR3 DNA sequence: TGTGCCAGCAGTGTATACTTCTACGAGCAGTACTTC.

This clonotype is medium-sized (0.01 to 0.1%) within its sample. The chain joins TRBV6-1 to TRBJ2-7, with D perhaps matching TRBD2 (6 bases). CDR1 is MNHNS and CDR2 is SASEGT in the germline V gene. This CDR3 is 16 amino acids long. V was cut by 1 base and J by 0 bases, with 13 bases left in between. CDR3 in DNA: TGTGCCAGCAGTGAAGTGGGGAGGCGGCTCTCCTACGAGCAGTACTTC. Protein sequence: CASSEVGRRLSYEQYF.

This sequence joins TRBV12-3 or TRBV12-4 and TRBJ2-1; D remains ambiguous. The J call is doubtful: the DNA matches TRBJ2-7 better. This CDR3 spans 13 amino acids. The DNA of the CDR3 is TGTGCCAGCAGTTTCGAGACGGACGGCGAGCAGTACTTC. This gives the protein CASSFETDGEQYF.

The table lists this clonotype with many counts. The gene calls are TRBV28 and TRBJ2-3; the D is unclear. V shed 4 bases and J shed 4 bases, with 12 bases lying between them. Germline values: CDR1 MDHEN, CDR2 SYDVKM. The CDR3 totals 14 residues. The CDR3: CASSSHVPPDTQYF. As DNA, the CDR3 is TGTGCCAGCAGTTCACATGTCCCCCCAGATACGCAGTATTTT.

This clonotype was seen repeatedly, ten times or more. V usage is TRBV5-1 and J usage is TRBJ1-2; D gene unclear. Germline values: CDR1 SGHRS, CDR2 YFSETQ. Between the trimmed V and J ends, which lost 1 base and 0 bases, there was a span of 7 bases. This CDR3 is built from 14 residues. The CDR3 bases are TGCGCCAGCAGCTTGCAGAGTTCTAACTATGGCTACACCTTC. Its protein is CASSLQSSNYGYTF.

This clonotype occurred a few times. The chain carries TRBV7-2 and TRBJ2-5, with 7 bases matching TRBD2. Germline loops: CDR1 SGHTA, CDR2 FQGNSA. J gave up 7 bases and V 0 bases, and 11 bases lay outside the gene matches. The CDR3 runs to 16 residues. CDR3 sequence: CASSLAPGTGLGTQYF. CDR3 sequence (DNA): TGTGCCAGCAGCTTAGCCCCCGGGACTGGACTAGGGACCCAGTACTTC.

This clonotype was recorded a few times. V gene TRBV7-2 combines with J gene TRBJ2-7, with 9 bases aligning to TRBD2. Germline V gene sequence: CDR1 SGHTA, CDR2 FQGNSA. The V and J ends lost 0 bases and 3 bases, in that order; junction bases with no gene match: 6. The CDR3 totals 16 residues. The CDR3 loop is CASSLAESGGHYEQYF. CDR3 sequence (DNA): TGTGCCAGCAGCTTAGCGGAGAGCGGGGGGCACTACGAGCAGTACTTC.

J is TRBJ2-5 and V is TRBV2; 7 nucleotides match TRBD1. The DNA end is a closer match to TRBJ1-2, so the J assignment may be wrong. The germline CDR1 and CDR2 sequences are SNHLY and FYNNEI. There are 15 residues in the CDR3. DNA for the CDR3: TGTGCCAGCAGTGAAGAATCGACAGGGAATCATGGCTACACCTTC. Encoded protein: CASSEESTGNHGYTF.

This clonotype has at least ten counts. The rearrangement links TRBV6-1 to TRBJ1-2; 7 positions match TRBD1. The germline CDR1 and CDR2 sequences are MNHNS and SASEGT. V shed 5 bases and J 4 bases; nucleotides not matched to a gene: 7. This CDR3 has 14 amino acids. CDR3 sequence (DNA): TGTGCCAGCAGTACCCCGACAGGGACCTATGGCTACACCTTC. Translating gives CASSTPTGTYGYTF.

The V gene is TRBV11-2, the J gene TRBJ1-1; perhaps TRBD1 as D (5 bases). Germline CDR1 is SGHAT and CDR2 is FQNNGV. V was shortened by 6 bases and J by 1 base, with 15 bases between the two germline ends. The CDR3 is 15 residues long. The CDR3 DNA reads TGTGCCAGCAGGACAGAATCTAGAGGGAACACTGAAGCTTTCTTT. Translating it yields CASRTESRGNTEAFF. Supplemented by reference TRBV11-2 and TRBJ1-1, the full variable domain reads EAGVAQSPRYKIIEKRQSVAFWCNPISGHATLYWYQQILGQGPKLLIQFQNNGVVDDSQLPKDRFSAERLKGVDSTLKIQPAKLEDSAVYLCASRTESRGNTEAFFGQGTRLTVV.

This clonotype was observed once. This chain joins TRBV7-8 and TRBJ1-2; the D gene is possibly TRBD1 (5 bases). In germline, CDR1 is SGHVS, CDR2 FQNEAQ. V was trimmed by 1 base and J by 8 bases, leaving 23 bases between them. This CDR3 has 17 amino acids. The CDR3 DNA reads TGTGCCAGCAGCTTAGGGACGGGACCTCCATCGGGGGGGGGCTACACCTTC. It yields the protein CASSLGTGPPSGGGYTF.

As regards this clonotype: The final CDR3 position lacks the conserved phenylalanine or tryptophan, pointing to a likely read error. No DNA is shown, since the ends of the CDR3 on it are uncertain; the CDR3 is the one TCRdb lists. CDR3 amino acids: CASTAGTGARGYTFGS. This chain joins TRBV2 and TRBJ2-7; the table's D gene call, TRBD1, was not cross checked with the DNA. Inclusive of both ends, the CDR3 amounts to 16 amino acids. Germline-derived CDR1 and CDR2 are SNHLY and FYNNEI.

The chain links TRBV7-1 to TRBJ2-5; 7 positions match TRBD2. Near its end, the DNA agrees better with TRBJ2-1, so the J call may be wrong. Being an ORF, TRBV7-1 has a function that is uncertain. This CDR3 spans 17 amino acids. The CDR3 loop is CASSSGLAGAWGNEQFF. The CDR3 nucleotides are TGTGCCAGCAGCTCAGGACTAGCCGGGGCTTGGGGGAATGAGCAGTTCTTC.

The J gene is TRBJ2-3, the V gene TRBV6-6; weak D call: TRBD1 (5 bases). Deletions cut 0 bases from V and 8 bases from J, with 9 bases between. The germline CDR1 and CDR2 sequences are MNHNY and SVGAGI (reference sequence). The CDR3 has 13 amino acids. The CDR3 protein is CASSYSKGVTQYF. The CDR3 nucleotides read TGTGCCAGCAGTTACTCGAAAGGGGTTACGCAGTATTTT.

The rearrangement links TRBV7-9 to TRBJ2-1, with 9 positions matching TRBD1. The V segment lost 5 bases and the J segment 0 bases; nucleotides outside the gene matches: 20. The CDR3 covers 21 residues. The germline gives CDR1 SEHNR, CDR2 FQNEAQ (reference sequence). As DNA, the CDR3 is TGTGCCAGCAGCACCCGGGACAGGGACCTTCTCTCCTTTAGCTCCTACAATGAGCAGTTCTTC. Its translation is CASSTRDRDLLSFSSYNEQFF.